The sequence of this T cell receptor (beta chain) was determined in a study of Graves' ophthalmopathy and Graves' hyperthyroidism. Study information: Calling hyperthyroidism stable required that no ophthalmopathy show up within 18 months of follow-up. Study-level findings and limits: Appearing in blood as well were most expanded thyroid clonotypes above 0.001 frequency.

Each hyperthyroidism patient was newly diagnosed, with under 2 months' duration, and aged 18 to 65. The authors diagnosed from clinical symptoms, serum thyroxine, TRAb, thyroid ultrasound and orbital computed tomography. Trimming shortened V by 5 bases and J by 4 bases, and 9 bases separated the two germline ends. The CDR3 totals 12 residues. CDR1 and CDR2 (germline): DFQATT, SNEGSKA (reference sequence). RNA transcripts were the template, and TCR beta CDR3 regions were amplified from them. Amplification began with first-round RT-PCR using HTBI primers, then second-round multiplex PCR was performed. Via MiXCR, TCRdb re-called the multiplex PCR reads, giving one row per CDR3 protein. The data contain over a million distinct CDR3 sequences, about 40% of them singletons. About this clonotype itself: What it binds is not known.

This chain uses TRBV20-1 with TRBJ1-3; D is unresolved. The receptor's source is an adult man with Graves' hyperthyroidism. The sample was peripheral blood or thyroid tissue (not recorded which). CDR3 nucleotide sequence: TGCAGTGCTGATACAGACGGAAACACCATATATTTT. Its translation is CSADTDGNTIYF.